This TCR beta chain appears in the sequencing data of a study of human T cells and chemical hapten exposure. This clonotype was counted ten times or more. The time point was: pre-sensitization, week 0. Treatment noted: therapeutic diphenylcyclopropenone sensitization with weekly scalp DPC. In TCRdb, the RACE reads were re-called with MiXCR into one record per CDR3 protein. The data hold some 300,000 distinct CDR3 sequences, with around 5.5% observed a single time. The germline V and J ends were trimmed by 6 bases and 3 bases, with 17 bases remaining between them. Germline V gene data show CDR1 as SNHLY and CDR2 as FYNNEI. The CDR3 loop spans 16 amino acids.

This specimen consisted of whole blood, obtained in connection with sensitization to the hapten diphenylcyclopropenone (DPC). This sequence joins TRBV2 and TRBJ2-2; TRBD2 is a possible D gene (6 bases). The source is a woman aged 18-29 years with alopecia areata. Some clones in this sample may be carry-over from other donors' samples. DNA of the CDR3: TGTGCCAGCAGCCCGGACGGGGGAGCTGACACCGGGGAGCTGTTTTTT. Encoded protein: CASSPDGGADTGELFF.